This entry concerns a single TCR beta chain. Its antigen is still unknown. These data originate in a study of cytomegalovirus exposure and HLA in healthy donors. About the research overall: The Caucasian-associated ancestry cluster held more than 80% of a few hundred genotyped donors. The study's findings and limits: Per a later analysis, HLA-associated TCR beta chains showed more clonal expansion than other, equally common TCR beta chains. Several V segments, TRBV6-2 and TRBV6-3 among them, could not be told apart and were dropped. The authors listed over 150 TCR beta chains as cytomegalovirus-associated.

Trimming pared 10 bases from V and 3 bases from J, leaving 22 bases between. Looked up from germline, CDR1 is MDHEN and CDR2 is SYDVKM. This CDR3 is built from 16 residues. The study ran its PCR with 60 Vbeta and 13 Jbeta primers. Libraries were prepared by immunoSEQ multiplex PCR; TCRdb keeps only in-frame clonotypes and omits some of them. The sample consists of about 200,000 clones, about four fifths of them appearing once. This TCR was recovered from a young woman in good health and CMV-seronegative. Sequencing was carried out using PBMCs. The chain uses TRBV28 and TRBJ2-1, with D perhaps TRBD1 (6 bases). CDR3 sequence (DNA): TGTGCCACCCTCCCGGCGGAGGTAGGGGGCTACAATGAGCAGTTCTTC. Amino acid sequence: CATLPAEVGGYNEQFF.